Described below is a single T cell receptor (beta chain) sequence and its context. What antigen it recognizes has not been identified. There are no base qualities to consult, and no much larger clone falls within one base. The record originates from a study of cytomegalovirus exposure and HLA in healthy donors (dated by TCRdb to about 2017). Describing the broader study: In an earlier analysis of 587 of the donors, 250 to 350 Gb of sequence data and some 100 million unique TCR beta sequences from some 170 million T cells were reported. An early release covering about 600 HLA-typed donors comprised about 300 gigabases of sequencing data and around 85 million unique TCR sequences. The genetic ancestry cluster associated with self-reported Caucasian donors included 70% to 85% of the roughly 400 genotyped donors. The study was designed to test whether signatures of past pathogen exposure could be identified by cataloging public T cell receptors. The T cell repertoires of several hundred subjects were profiled by immunosequencing and related to cytomegalovirus serostatus. A separate validation cohort of over a hundred different subjects was used in addition to the roughly 700-subject first cohort. To predict cytomegalovirus infection status, the study combined high-throughput TCR immunosequencing, statistical association of individual TCRs with disease status, and machine learning. In a later analysis, previously published TCR beta repertoires from 550 to 700 donors were re-analyzed and high-resolution HLA genotyping was added so that TCR occurrence patterns could be studied. In the later analysis, no new phenotypic data were used to find candidate immune exposures; instead, reliance was placed on TCR beta sequences and their occurrence across donors. An earlier analysis of nearly 600 of the donors applied high-throughput TCR beta sequencing to assess whether each TCR beta V gene segment acted as functional or pseudogenic. Donor age, sex, ethnicity and CMV serostatus were compiled together with the repertoire data. A later genetic analysis used genome-wide SNP genotypes for about 65% of the 666 donors, treating that subset as a discovery cohort. All discovery cohort repertoires had been generated using a single sequencing platform. HLA typing included class I and class II loci at four-digit resolution. The number of donors typed differed by locus, with about 629-630 for A, B, C, DRB1 and DQB1, around 560 for DQA1, 600 to 610 for DPA1, and around 450 for DPB1. Five DR-DQ haplotypes were treated as single units for association and clustering because of strong linkage in the cohort. On average, 235,054 unique TCR beta nucleotide sequences were sequenced per donor among fewer than 500 genotyped donors of the cohort, with roughly 19% of those sequences being non-productive. Overall study results and their limits: The study listed 170 or so TCR beta chains as associated with cytomegalovirus. A cluster of highly shared sequence variants was judged likely to be a technical artifact of the sequencing pipeline. A further reported finding was that TCR beta sequences accurately predicted the HLA-A and HLA-B alleles for most subjects in the first cohort. A later genetic analysis associated a missense DCLRE1C variant with V-gene and J-gene trimming of TCR beta chains, and an independent cohort replicated the association. Across donors, most TCR sequences were observed very rarely, whereas some public TCRs were present in many individuals. A later analysis found that TCR association rates varied across HLA loci, with DRB1 alleles showing the most associated TCRs and HLA-C alleles the fewest. Sequencing depth was assumed to be roughly uniform across donors in the presence/absence analyses, though that assumption may not hold. Cytomegalovirus status was reported to be diagnosed by the classifier with high specificity and sensitivity in both the original and validation cohorts. Because some donors lacked HLA typing at each locus, the association tests relied only on the typed subset. Because counts were too low, more than 15 rarely observed V segments, including chromosome 9 orphons, were excluded from the earlier analysis of several hundred of the donors. According to a later genetic analysis, donors in an Asian-associated ancestry cluster had fewer N-insertions in productive TCRs than the approximately 650-donor mean. According to the authors, the approach could potentially be generalized to other disease states and immunological phenotypes. Correlated functional status among segregating V segments might reflect linkage disequilibrium, but an unknown experimental factor could not be ruled out. Assigning TCR associations to individual alleles was difficult when HLA alleles, especially DR and DQ, strongly co-occurred. In an earlier analysis of some 550 of the donors, most TCR beta V segments were observed in productive rearrangements about 87% or about 30% of the time, broadly matching IMGT annotations. The cohort was sequenced for TCR beta chains only, and without alpha or paired-chain data the features that could be detected were limited. The 87-base-pair reads could not distinguish some IMGT-functional V segments, including TRBV6-2 and TRBV6-3, so those segments were excluded. Immune exposure information for the cohort was limited to CMV serostatus. Several of the top co-occurrence clusters appeared to be linked to parvovirus B19, influenza, CMV and Epstein-Barr virus, according to a later analysis. In vitro tests confirmed that a few of the cytomegalovirus-associated TCR beta chains recognize cytomegalovirus antigens. In a later analysis, HLA-associated TCR beta chains showed more clonal expansion and lower generation probabilities than non-associated chains that were equally common. At a false discovery rate of 0.05, a later analysis linked 16,000 or so TCR beta sequences to specific HLA alleles. A later analysis found that most CMV-associated TCR beta chains appeared HLA-restricted, with HLA associations seemingly driven largely by CMV exposure.

The cohort comprised fewer than 700 healthy bone marrow donors. Cohort members were all nominally healthy when sampled, although unrecorded immune exposures were likely present. The donor tested CMV seropositive and was one of the 289 seropositive cohort members. A peripheral blood sample was collected from each donor, and TCR beta sequencing was performed on peripheral blood mononuclear cells. The Qiagen DNeasy Blood Extraction Kit was used to extract genomic DNA from the blood cell samples. The junction carries 13 bases between V and J, which are trimmed by 7 bases and 6 bases respectively. CDR3 length: 13 amino acids, cysteine to phenylalanine. This entry keeps only the CDR3 DNA: 39 bases, framed from base 1. Based on the germline V gene, the CDR1 and CDR2 sequences are SNHLY and FYNNEI. The library was produced with the immunoSEQ multiplex PCR assay. A mixture of 60 forward primers for TCR Vbeta segments and 13 reverse primers for TCR Jbeta segments was used in the multiplex PCR. The CDR3 region of rearranged TCR beta genes was amplified from genomic DNA by a multiplex PCR assay. On the Illumina HiSeq System, the amplified TCR beta libraries were sequenced as 87-base-pair reads. The original methods were these. A later analysis tallied 75 million to 85 million unique TCR beta chains across the approximately 670 repertoires, and around 10 million of those chains were shared by two or more donors. To remove PCR and sequencing errors, raw reads were error-corrected and collapsed into unique sequences using a nearest-neighbor algorithm that merged closely related sequences. V, D and J gene segments were assigned by aligning CDR3 sequences to IMGT reference sequences. For a sequence to be retained, a match of at least six nucleotides to both a V gene segment and a J gene segment was required. Rearrangements were called productive when the CDR3 lacked stop codons and stayed in frame with V and J; all others were non-productive. Following IMGT convention, CDR3 was defined as the stretch from the second conserved V-encoded cysteine up to the conserved J-encoded phenylalanine. The earlier analysis of about 610 of the donors excluded sequences that lacked an unambiguous match to a single V gene segment. An earlier analysis of about 600 of the donors called V segments functional above 56.7% productive rearrangements and segregating when the between-donor standard deviation exceeded 5%. A statistical classification framework was developed to diagnose cytomegalovirus status using the catalog of TCR beta chain sequences. In a later analysis, V and J genes were assigned by comparing TCR nucleotide sequences against IMGT/GENE-DB human TR gene sequences. Using the TCRdist pipeline, a later analysis assigned CDR3 sequences along with most-parsimonious VDJ recombination scenarios. In a later analysis, each TCR beta chain was defined by its CDR3 amino acid sequence together with its V-gene family, and reads lacking a unique V-gene family were excluded. A later analysis removed several hundred highly shared, low-generation-probability nucleotide sequences to deal with suspected cross-contamination and a sequencing artifact. In a later analysis, a clonal expansion index for each public chain was calculated from normalized within-repertoire ranks of inferred template counts. A later analysis computed generation probabilities with a VDJ recombination model fitted to out-of-frame rearrangements, and checked the results against IGoR. In a later analysis, hypergeometric tests were used to score TCR-TCR, TCR-HLA and TCR-CMV co-occurrence, with a repertoire-size bias correction applied to TCR pairs. In a later analysis, false discovery rates were estimated by permuting HLA or CMV assignments 20 times. In a later analysis, co-occurring TCRs were grouped with DBSCAN, and TCRdist sequence similarity was added when clustering was performed within HLA-allele-positive subsets. Repertoires with fewer than 30,000 or more than 120,000 public chains, plus five repertoires with anomalous nucleotide sharing, were excluded from co-occurrence clustering. TCRdb stores this immuneACCESS table with in-frame sequences only. Part of the clones is absent; in the studies checked, under half of the shortfall reflects unresolved V genes, and no reason is known for the rest. V and J calls and clone size follow that table, whereas D and trimming were derived from the DNA. For this sample there are approximately 160,000 clones; 65% to 70% appear just once. The ten largest make up 3.5% to 5.5% of the sample.

Sequences were obtained from PBMCs. The TCR sequence derives from a woman in her late teens or twenties in good health and CMV-seropositive. Recombination linked TRBV2 to TRBJ1-5; the D gene is not confidently resolved. This receptor carries the CDR3 CASTSAELQPQHF. In nucleotide form, the sequence is TGTGCCAGCACCTCGGCGGAGCTTCAGCCCCAGCATTTT.